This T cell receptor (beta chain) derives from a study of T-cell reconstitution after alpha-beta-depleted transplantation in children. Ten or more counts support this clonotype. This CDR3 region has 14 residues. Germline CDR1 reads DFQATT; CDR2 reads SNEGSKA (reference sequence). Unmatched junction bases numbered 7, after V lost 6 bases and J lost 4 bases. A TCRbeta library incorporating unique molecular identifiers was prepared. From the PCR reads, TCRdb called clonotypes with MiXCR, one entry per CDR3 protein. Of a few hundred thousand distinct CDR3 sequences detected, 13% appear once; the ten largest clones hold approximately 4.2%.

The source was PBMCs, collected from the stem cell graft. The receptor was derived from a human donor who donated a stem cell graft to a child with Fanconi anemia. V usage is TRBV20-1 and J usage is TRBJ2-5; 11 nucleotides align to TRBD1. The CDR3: CSAPPGTGGETQYF. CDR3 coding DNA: TGCAGTGCCCCGCCCGGGACAGGGGGAGAGACCCAGTACTTC.